The 16 T cell receptor beta chains listed next were all sequenced from one sample in a study of beta chain features in type 1 diabetes. The sequenced template was cDNA made from the entire isolated RNA. Sequencing was performed with immunoSEQ multiplex PCR; in TCRdb, only in-frame clones are kept and a portion is missing. Of hundreds of thousands of clones listed, 14% are singletons. The sample was naive CD4+ T cells from blood. The receptor source for this set is a man aged 25 to 45 in good health.

The chain uses TRBV30 and TRBJ2-3; 8 bases fit TRBD2. Germline-derived CDR1 and CDR2 are GTSNPN and SVGIG (reference sequence). Trimming took 0 bases from V and 7 from J; bases not matched to a gene: 9. The CDR3 covers 15 residues. CDR3 coding DNA: TGTGCCTGGAGTGTAGGTCTAGCGGGTGCGAATACGCAGTATTTT. Its translation: CAWSVGLAGANTQYF.

This clone was detected a few times. This chain's CDR3 is CASSPREILTHEQYF. The DNA of the CDR3 is TGCGCCAGCAGCCCGAGGGAGATTCTTACACACGAGCAGTACTTC. The chain employs TRBV5-1 and TRBJ2-7; maybe TRBD2 (5 bases). Germline V CDR1 and CDR2: SGHRS, YFSETQ. The V end was cut by 4 bases, the J end by 5 bases, with 19 bases between. The CDR3 extends over 15 amino acids.

This clone was counted a few times. The CDR3 DNA is TGCGCCAGCAGCCAAGGCGGGACTAGCGGGAGGAGGGGCAATGAGCAGTTCTTC. Amino acid sequence: CASSQGGTSGRRGNEQFF. The chain has TRBV4-3 and TRBJ2-1; TRBD2 agrees at 15 bases. V lost 1 base to trimming and J lost 6 bases; unmatched junction nucleotides: 7. Germline lookup yields CDR1 LGHNA and CDR2 YSLEER. The CDR3 contains 18 residues.

This clone was picked up a small number of times. V gene TRBV7-3 combines with J gene TRBJ2-3; D unresolved. The CDR3 totals 12 residues. V lost 2 bases and J 4 bases, leaving 4 bases between the germline ends. Per the germline V gene, CDR1 is SGHTA and CDR2 is FQGTGA. The DNA of the CDR3 is TGTGCCAGCAGCTTACCCCCAGATACGCAGTATTTT. This encodes CASSLPPDTQYF.

A few counts support this clone. V and J are TRBV4-3 and TRBJ2-3; TRBD2 might be the D (6 bases). V gave up 2 bases and J gave up 0 bases, with 9 bases separating them. The germline V gene has CDR1 LGHNA and CDR2 YSLEER. The CDR3 extends over 15 amino acids. The CDR3 reads CASSQMGLSTDTQYF. In nucleotides, the CDR3 is TGCGCCAGCAGCCAAATGGGACTTAGCACAGATACGCAGTATTTT.

There are a few counts of this clone. The genes are TRBV9 and TRBJ2-2, with D perhaps being TRBD1 or TRBD2 (5 bases each). This CDR3 spans 15 amino acids. The germline V gene has CDR1 SGDLS and CDR2 YYNGEE. The V and J ends lost 2 bases and 1 base respectively, with 9 bases between them. Written as DNA, the CDR3 is TGTGCCAGCAGCGTGAGCGGACAGAACACCGGGGAGCTGTTTTTT. It yields the protein CASSVSGQNTGELFF.

There are a few counts of this clone. V and J are TRBV10-3 and TRBJ2-6; D is unclear. Germline V gene sequence: CDR1 ENHRY, CDR2 SYGVKD. V gave up 5 bases and J gave up 0 bases, with 11 bases separating them. The CDR3 has 16 residues. The CDR3 coding sequence is TGTGCCATCAGTCCTACTGTCTCCTCTGGGGCCAACGTCCTGACTTTC. Encoded protein: CAISPTVSSGANVLTF.

There are a few counts of this clone. The chain employs TRBV10-3 and TRBJ1-1; D is uncertain. CDR3 size: 13 residues. V gave up 2 bases and J gave up 2 bases, with 6 bases separating them. The V gene's germline CDR1 is ENHRY and CDR2 SYGVKD. The CDR3 sequence is CAISEKLNTEAFF. The CDR3 DNA follows: TGTGCCATCAGTGAGAAGCTTAACACTGAAGCTTTCTTT.

A remark on this clone: Other DNA sequences from this sample encode an identical CDR3 as well. CDR3 sequence: CASSYSGGSYNEQFF. As DNA, the CDR3 is TGTGCCAGCAGTTACTCAGGCGGATCCTACAATGAGCAGTTCTTC. The rearrangement joins TRBV6-5 to TRBJ2-1; D not resolved. The germline CDR1 and CDR2 sequences are MNHEY and SVGAGI. V shed 0 bases and J shed 1 base, with 7 bases lying between them. The CDR3 is 15 residues long.

This clone was seen a few times. The rearrangement joins TRBV14 to TRBJ2-1; D not resolved. Trimming took off 4 bases at V and 10 bases at J, with 8 bases between the two ends. The germline V gene has CDR1 SGHDN and CDR2 FVKESK. The CDR3 loop spans 11 amino acids. The CDR3 reads CASSLNREQFF. In nucleotides, the CDR3 is TGTGCCAGCAGCCTGAATCGGGAGCAGTTCTTC.

The chain couples TRBV7-3 to TRBJ2-5; D is perhaps TRBD1 (6 bases). V was clipped by 1 base and J by 5 bases, with 17 bases between them. This CDR3 contains 16 residues. Germline V lookup: CDR1 SGHTA, CDR2 FQGTGA. This CDR3 is CASSLNARGSGETQYF. Written as DNA, the CDR3 is TGTGCCAGCAGCTTAAATGCCAGGGGATCGGGGGAGACCCAGTACTTC.

The V and J genes are TRBV18 and TRBJ2-7, with 8 bases fitting TRBD2. The germline gives CDR1 KGHSH, CDR2 LQKENI. CDR3 length equals 16 residues. With 1 base clipped from V and 6 bases from J, the junction kept 11 bases outside the gene matches. Here the CDR3 reads CASSPLPLSGGREQYF. Written as DNA, the CDR3 is TGTGCCAGCTCACCACTTCCCCTTTCGGGGGGGCGCGAGCAGTACTTC.

The chain couples TRBV30 to TRBJ2-3; 11 nucleotides match TRBD2. The CDR3 extends over 15 amino acids. CDR1 and CDR2 from the germline V gene are GTSNPN and SVGIG (reference sequence). The junction had 3 bases not matched to a gene; V was cut back by 4 bases and J by 0 bases. Written as DNA, the CDR3 is TGTGCCTGGACTAGCGGGAGGATCAGCACAGATACGCAGTATTTT. Translated: CAWTSGRISTDTQYF.

The V gene is TRBV5-1, the J gene TRBJ2-1; weak D call: TRBD1 (6 bases). The V end was cut by 2 bases, the J end by 9 bases, with 12 bases between. The CDR3 has 13 residues. Germline V gives CDR1 SGHRS, CDR2 YFSETQ. The CDR3 nucleotides read TGCGCCAGCAGCTTACAGGGTACCGCTGAGCAGTTCTTC. Its protein product is CASSLQGTAEQFF.

The chain couples TRBV25-1 to TRBJ1-2; no definite D call. The germline V gene encodes CDR1 MGHDK and CDR2 SYGVNS. This CDR3 has 11 residues. The ends were cut back, 3 bases at V and 5 bases at J, with 4 bases in the middle. CDR3 residues: CASSDNYGYTF. The CDR3 nucleotides are TGTGCCAGCAGTGACAATTATGGCTACACCTTC.

The chain carries TRBV5-1 and TRBJ2-7, with 9 bases lining up with TRBD1. The germline CDR1 and CDR2 sequences are SGHRS and YFSETQ. The CDR3 is 15 residues long. V lost 1 base, J lost 6 bases, and 8 bases stayed unmatched. CDR3 sequence reads: CASSLTGGASSEQYF. DNA for the CDR3: TGCGCCAGCAGCTTGACAGGGGGCGCAAGTAGCGAGCAGTACTTC.